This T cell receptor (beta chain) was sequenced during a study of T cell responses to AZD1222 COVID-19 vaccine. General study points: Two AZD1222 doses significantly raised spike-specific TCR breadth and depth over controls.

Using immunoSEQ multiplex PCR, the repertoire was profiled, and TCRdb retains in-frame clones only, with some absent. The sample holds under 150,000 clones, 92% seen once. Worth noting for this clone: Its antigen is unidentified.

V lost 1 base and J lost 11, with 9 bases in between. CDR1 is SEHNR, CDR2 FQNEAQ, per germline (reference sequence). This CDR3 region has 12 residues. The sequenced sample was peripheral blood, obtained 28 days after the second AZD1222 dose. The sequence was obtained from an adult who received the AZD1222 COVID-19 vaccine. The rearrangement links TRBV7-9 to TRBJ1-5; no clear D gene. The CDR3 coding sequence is TGTGCCAGCAGCTTAGGCGAGTCGACCCAGCATTTT. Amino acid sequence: CASSLGESTQHF.